This T cell receptor beta chain is drawn from a study of shared clonotypes between healthy human individuals (dated by TCRdb to about 2020). In terms of the full investigation: Two women and three men aged 18 to 49 years were included in the cohort. For each donor, CD4 naive and CD4 memory were each run on three plates, CD8 naive on two plates, and CD8 memory on one plate. Each donor's leukapheresis produced roughly between about 0.8 and 10 billion PBMCs. Different laboratories and diverse techniques were used to prepare libraries and sequence TCR repertoires, to increase sequencing depth and limit assay-specific biases. The study deeply sequenced blood TCR repertoires of five healthy adults to estimate repertoire size and the extent of clonotype sharing between individuals.

The donors were healthy, HIV-negative adults with no recently reported acute infections or vaccinations. All donors were Caucasian adults living in Nashville, Tennessee, USA. Magnetic negative selection was used to enrich CD4+ T cells, after which naive cells were positively selected on CD45RA and the negative fraction became the memory subset. Blood was obtained by leukapheresis, after which PBMCs were separated by Ficoll-Histopaque density gradient centrifugation and cryopreserved in liquid nitrogen vapor phase. Purity and quantity of every magnetically sorted T cell population were checked by analytical flow cytometry. Genomic DNA was isolated from each sorted fraction and quantified by UV absorbance on a Nanodrop 2000c. A word on this clone: Its antigen specificity is not known. Base qualities are not at hand, and no much larger clone is one base apart.

Results and caveats for the whole study, not just this receptor: Based on pairwise subsampling, the degree of clonotype sharing among donors was expected to be affected by sequencing depth. Compared with non-shared clonotypes, clonotypes shared by all four sorted-subset donors had higher generation probabilities. Naive subsets generally had larger estimated clonotype richness than memory subsets did. Because the study included only a small number of donors, the genetic and exposure-history diversity represented was limited. When a handful of donors were compared, the shared fraction of clonotypes was roughly 4.8% for naive CD4, 3.5% to 4% for naive CD8, more than 2% for memory CD4, and approximately 0.4% for memory CD8. Sampling was limited to blood, and TCR repertoires in tissue likely differ from TCR repertoires in blood. Rarefaction of sorted-subset datasets indicated incomplete sequencing despite the large sequencing depth.

Spanning cysteine to phenylalanine, the CDR3 consists of 17 amino acids. Only the CDR3 portion is preserved as DNA: 51 bases, with reading frame beginning at the first base. The germline ends are 13 bases apart after V is trimmed by 1 base and J by 0 bases. CDR1 SGHRS and CDR2 YFSETQ are derived from the germline V gene. Using the deep immunoSEQ assay, multiplex PCR amplified TCR CDR3 regions from genomic DNA. Genomic DNA extracted from each cell subset was distributed evenly over all wells of several immunoSEQ 96-well plates, and each plate served as one replicate. For sorted subsets, about 210 ng of genomic DNA, equivalent to 25,000 to 35,000 T cell genomes, went into each replicate PCR. Purified libraries were measured with a Qubit 3.0 fluorometer, size-checked on a Bioanalyzer 2100, and measured again with the KAPA Library Quantification kit. A separate single-read 150-cycle Illumina NextSeq 550 flow cell was used to sequence each immunoSEQ 96-well plate. On the study's bioinformatics: Because the immunoSEQ output included only junctional sequences and no quality scores, the filtering could not be the same as the filtering used for full-length reads. To assign V/J genes and CDR3, sequences were annotated using PyIR, a Python wrapper for IgBLAST v1.9, with IMGT germline references. Reads with weak V/J assignments (E-value above 1e-6), missing CDR3, stop codons, out-of-frame junctions, or ambiguous translated residues were removed. V3J clonotypes were defined by identical inferred V gene, J gene, and CDR3 amino acid sequence. Percentage overlap between repertoires was calculated by dividing the number of shared unique clonotypes by the size of the smaller repertoire. RTK rarefaction, the Chao1 estimator, and Recon v2.1 estimates of unobserved clonotypes were used to assess repertoire richness. For all TCRbeta clonotypes obtained by the gDNA method from four donors, generation probabilities were computed with OLGA. Drawn from immuneACCESS, this table holds only the in-frame rearrangements with V and J called that TCRdb kept. Clones are partly lost; checked studies trace under half to an unresolved V gene and leave the rest unexplained. Clone size and V and J calls were adopted from that table, with D and trimming inferred from the DNA. The sample table holds 1,500,000 or so clones, of which 98% were seen once. The biggest ten clones account for over 0.3% of the sample.

Here the chain combines TRBV5-1 and TRBJ1-4, with the D gene not clear enough to name. The source is a man between 25 and 39 years old in good health. Sequenced material: naive CD4+ T cells sorted from blood. In light of the paper, this sample's cell subset or site label describes: CD45RA+ positively selected. The DNA reads TGCGCCAGCAGCTTGATGACTGCATTAGCAACTAATGAAAAACTGTTTTTT. Its protein reads: CASSLMTALATNEKLFF.